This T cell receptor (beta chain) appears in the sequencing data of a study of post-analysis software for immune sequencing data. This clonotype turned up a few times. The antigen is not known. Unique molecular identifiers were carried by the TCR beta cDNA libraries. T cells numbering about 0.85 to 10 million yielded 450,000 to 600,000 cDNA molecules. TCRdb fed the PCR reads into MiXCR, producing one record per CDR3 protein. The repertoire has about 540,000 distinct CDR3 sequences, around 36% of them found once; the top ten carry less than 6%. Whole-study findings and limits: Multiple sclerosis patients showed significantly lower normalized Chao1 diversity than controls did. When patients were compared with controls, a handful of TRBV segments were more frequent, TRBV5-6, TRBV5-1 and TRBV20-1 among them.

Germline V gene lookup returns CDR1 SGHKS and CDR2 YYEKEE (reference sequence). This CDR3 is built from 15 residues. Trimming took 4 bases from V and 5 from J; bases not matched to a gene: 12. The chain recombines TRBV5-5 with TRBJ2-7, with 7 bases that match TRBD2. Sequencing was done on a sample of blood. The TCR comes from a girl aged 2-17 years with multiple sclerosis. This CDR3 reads CASSVQVGGSNEQYF. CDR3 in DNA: TGTGCCAGCAGCGTCCAGGTGGGAGGGTCCAACGAGCAGTACTTC.